Below, 29 T cell receptor beta chains from the same sample are listed, as sequenced in a study of blood T cell repertoires in COVID-19. Clones were sequenced by immunoSEQ multiplex PCR, and TCRdb holds only the in-frame ones, with some missing. Of 200,000 to 250,000 clones detected, about 90% appear once; the ten largest clones hold around 2.9%. The sequenced sample consisted of peripheral blood. The receptors here all came from a woman between 55 and 75 years old with acute or convalescent COVID-19.

The chain's CDR3 is CASNRPSGGADEQFF. CDR3 DNA sequence: TGTGCCAGCAACCGGCCTAGCGGGGGCGCGGATGAGCAGTTCTTC. The chain links TRBV11-1 to TRBJ2-1, with 10 bases fitting TRBD2. CDR1 is SGHAT, CDR2 FQDESV, per germline (reference sequence). This CDR3 region has 15 residues. With 7 bases clipped from V and 8 bases from J, the junction kept 11 bases outside the gene matches.

The genes are TRBV18 and TRBJ1-4; 9 nucleotides line up with TRBD1. Germline trimming cut 3 bases from V and 6 bases from J; bases unmatched to any gene: 5. The CDR3 loop spans 15 amino acids. Looked up from germline, CDR1 is KGHSH and CDR2 is LQKENI. CDR3 in amino acids: CASSPTGGRDEKLFF. The CDR3 coding sequence is TGTGCCAGCTCACCGACAGGGGGAAGGGATGAAAAACTGTTTTTT.

A single count supports this clone. The chain combines TRBV19 with TRBJ2-7; D may be TRBD1 (6 bases). Between the trimmed V and J ends, which lost 2 bases and 4 bases, there was a span of 12 bases. CDR1 is LNHDA and CDR2 is SQIVND in the germline V gene (reference sequence). The length of the CDR3 is 14 residues. CDR3 bases: TGTGCCAGTAGTATAACCACAGGGAATTACGAGCAGTACTTC. It codes for CASSITTGNYEQYF. Complete variable domain (other parts from reference TRBV19 and TRBJ2-7): DGGITQSPKYLFRKEGQNVTLSCEQNLNHDAMYWYRQDPGQGLRLIYYSQIVNDFQKGDIAEGYSVSREKKESFPLTVTSAQKNPTAFYLCASSITTGNYEQYFGPGTRLTVT.

The chain combines TRBV5-4 with TRBJ2-5; D is perhaps TRBD2 (7 bases). This CDR3 is 16 amino acids long. V was clipped by 0 bases and J by 1 base, with 13 bases between them. CDR1 is SGHNT, CDR2 YYREEE, per germline (reference sequence). DNA of the CDR3: TGTGCCAGCAGCTTGGGTGGGGAGGGGGGCCAAGAGACCCAGTACTTC. Its translation is CASSLGGEGGQETQYF.

The rearrangement uses TRBV5-4 and TRBJ2-7, with D unresolved. V was cut by 0 bases and J by 4 bases, with 14 bases left in between. This CDR3 is 15 amino acids long. The germline V gene encodes CDR1 SGHNT and CDR2 YYREEE (reference sequence). CDR3 nucleotides: TGTGCCAGCAGCTTGGGCAGCGAAGAGGTTTACGAGCAGTACTTC. Its translation: CASSLGSEEVYEQYF.

The CDR3 spells CASSSPSSGSSYNEQFF. DNA for the CDR3: TGTGCCAGCAGTTCTCCTTCAAGCGGGAGCTCCTACAATGAGCAGTTCTTC. V is TRBV28 and J is TRBJ2-1; 8 nucleotides align to TRBD2. This CDR3 is 17 amino acids long. CDR1 is MDHEN, CDR2 SYDVKM, per germline. V gave up 4 bases and J gave up 0 bases; unmatched junction bases: 8.

V and J are TRBV5-6 and TRBJ1-1, with 9 bases lining up with TRBD1. The CDR3 runs to 15 residues. V was pared by 4 bases and J by 4 bases, with 8 bases of the junction left unmatched. Germline-derived CDR1 and CDR2 are SGHDT and YYEEEE. CDR3 sequence: CASSLGTGYVTEAFF. The DNA of the CDR3 is TGTGCCAGCAGCCTAGGGACAGGGTATGTCACTGAAGCTTTCTTT.

This clone has more than one count but fewer than ten. CDR3: CASSPPWGLLYEQYF. CDR3 bases: TGTGCCAGCAGCCCCCCATGGGGACTACTCTACGAGCAGTACTTC. This rearrangement joins TRBV7-9 to TRBJ2-7; 7 bases agree with TRBD2. The CDR3 consists of 15 residues. The V gene end was trimmed by 5 bases and the J gene end by 3 bases; junction bases not matched to a gene: 10. The V gene's germline CDR1 is SEHNR and CDR2 FQNEAQ (reference sequence).

The chain employs TRBV6-5 and TRBJ1-5; 10 bases agree with TRBD1. This CDR3 has 15 residues. V was pared by 8 bases and J by 9 bases, with 13 bases of the junction left unmatched. Germline CDR1 MNHEY, CDR2 SVGAGI. For the CDR3, the DNA is TGTGCCAGCGACATTTGGAGGACAGGGGGATGGCCCCAGCATTTT. Translating gives CASDIWRTGGWPQHF.

The V and J genes are TRBV5-8 and TRBJ1-6, with D unclear. Germline assignment: CDR1 SGHTS and CDR2 YDEGEE. CDR3 length equals 13 residues. Between the trimmed V and J ends, which lost 5 bases and 9 bases, there was a span of 12 bases. As DNA, the CDR3 is TGTGCCAGCAGGCTTCCCCAGGTTTCACCCCTCCACTTT. Its protein is CASRLPQVSPLHF. The full variable domain, completed using reference TRBV5-8 and TRBJ1-6, is EAGVTQSPTHLIKTRGQQATLRCSPISGHTSVYWYQQALGLGLQFLLWYDEGEERNRGNFPPRFSGRQFPNYSSELNVNALELEDSALYLCASRLPQVSPLHFGNGTRLTVT.

V and J are TRBV6-5 and TRBJ1-2; D remains unclear. Per germline, CDR1 MNHEY and CDR2 SVGAGI. The CDR3 is made up of 11 amino acids. V was cut by 8 bases and J by 10 bases, with 14 bases left in between. The CDR3 bases are TGTGCCAGCGAGAACTTTCAGGACTACACCTTC. This codes for CASENFQDYTF.

The chain combines TRBV10-1 with TRBJ2-4; tentatively, D is TRBD2 (5 bases). The CDR3 has 16 amino acids. From germline, CDR1 is WNHNN and CDR2 SYGVQD (reference sequence). V shed 9 bases and J shed 1 base, with 19 bases lying between them. CDR3 loop: CARGFGIRYAKNIQYF. The CDR3 coding sequence is TGCGCCAGGGGGTTCGGGATCCGGTATGCCAAAAACATTCAGTACTTC.

This sequence joins TRBV11-2 and TRBJ2-1; a weak D match, TRBD2 (6 bases). CDR3 length: 15 amino acids. Germline values: CDR1 SGHAT, CDR2 FQNNGV. Deletions cut 5 bases from V and 7 bases from J, with 18 bases between. In DNA, the CDR3 is TGTGCCAGCAGCCCCCGACTTGGGGAGGTAAATGAGCAGTTCTTC. Protein sequence: CASSPRLGEVNEQFF.

This rearrangement joins TRBV19 to TRBJ1-4; a possible D gene is TRBD1 (6 bases). The CDR3 extends over 15 amino acids. Per the germline V gene, CDR1 is LNHDA and CDR2 is SQIVND (reference sequence). Deletions cut 4 bases from V and 8 bases from J, with 17 bases between. The CDR3 DNA reads TGTGCCAGTAGTACCCCCGGGGGGCTTCGGGAAAAACTGTTTTTT. The encoded protein is CASSTPGGLREKLFF.

The J gene is TRBJ1-3, the V gene TRBV28, with D uncertain. The germline V gene encodes CDR1 MDHEN and CDR2 SYDVKM. V lost 5 bases, J lost 2 bases, and 13 bases lay in between. The CDR3 covers 15 residues. The CDR3 region is CASSPIRGAGNTIYF. The CDR3 DNA reads TGTGCCAGCAGTCCCATACGGGGAGCTGGAAACACCATATATTTT.

The rearrangement links TRBV29-1 to TRBJ1-4; 11 bases line up with TRBD1. Germline V gives CDR1 SQVTM, CDR2 ANQGSEA. This CDR3 comprises 13 residues. The V segment lost 7 bases and the J segment 5 bases; nucleotides outside the gene matches: 3. The CDR3 loop reads CSGGTGGNEKLFF. The DNA for the CDR3 is TGCAGCGGCGGGACAGGGGGGAATGAAAAACTGTTTTTT.

The rearrangement links TRBV19 to TRBJ1-4; D call uncertain. V was clipped by 4 bases and J by 0 bases, with 3 bases between them. Germline V gene data show CDR1 as LNHDA and CDR2 as SQIVND (reference sequence). This CDR3 is built from 13 residues. The CDR3 sequence is CASSTTTNEKLFF. CDR3 bases: TGTGCCAGTAGTACAACAACTAATGAAAAACTGTTTTTT.

This chain joins TRBV7-9 and TRBJ2-7; 7 bases match TRBD1. Germline-derived CDR1 and CDR2 are SEHNR and FQNEAQ (reference sequence). The CDR3 consists of 12 residues. V lost 6 bases and J lost 4; bases outside the gene matches: 3. For the CDR3, the DNA is TGTGCCAGCAGTAAACAGGGGTACGAGCAGTACTTC. Translated: CASSKQGYEQYF.

The V and J genes are TRBV5-1 and TRBJ1-2; 7 positions agree with TRBD1. Germline trimming cut 0 bases from V and 2 bases from J; bases unmatched to any gene: 7. The CDR3 has 16 residues. Per the germline V gene, CDR1 is SGHRS and CDR2 is YFSETQ. CDR3 DNA: TGCGCCAGCAGCTTGGGAGGGACAGCAGGAAACTATGGCTACACCTTC. Its translation: CASSLGGTAGNYGYTF. The whole variable domain, filled in from reference TRBV5-1 and TRBJ1-2, reads KAGVTQTPRYLIKTRGQQVTLSCSPISGHRSVSWYQQTPGQGLQFLFEYFSETQRNKGNFPGRFSGRQFSNSRSEMNVSTLELGDSALYLCASSLGGTAGNYGYTFGSGTRLTVV.

This clone was observed a single time. The chain combines TRBV6-5 with TRBJ2-5; D is perhaps TRBD1 (6 bases). Germline CDR1 and CDR2: MNHEY and SVGAGI. V lost 6 bases to trimming and J lost 1 base, with 12 bases between them. CDR3 size: 14 residues. Written as DNA, the CDR3 is TGTGCCAGCAGGGGGGCAGGGGTCCAAGAGACCCAGTACTTC. Its translation is CASRGAGVQETQYF.

The CDR3 spells CASSLGRGDEQYF. The CDR3 nucleotides read TGTGCCAGCAGCTTGGGCAGGGGCGACGAGCAGTACTTC. This chain connects TRBV5-6 to TRBJ2-7; D is possibly TRBD1 (6 bases). V was shortened by 0 bases and J by 5 bases, with 9 bases between the two germline ends. CDR1 is SGHDT and CDR2 is YYEEEE in the germline V gene. The CDR3 covers 13 residues.

V is TRBV29-1 and J is TRBJ2-7, with 8 bases lining up with TRBD1. Germline CDR1 SQVTM, CDR2 ANQGSEA. This CDR3 has 15 residues. V shed 5 bases and J 6 bases; nucleotides not matched to a gene: 15. CDR3 region: CSVTAWTGRKGEQYF. The CDR3 nucleotides read TGCAGCGTTACTGCGTGGACAGGGAGAAAGGGCGAGCAGTACTTC.

The rearrangement joins TRBV5-1 to TRBJ1-1; unclear D gene. Trimming pared 5 bases from V and 1 base from J, leaving 9 bases between. The length of the CDR3 is 13 residues. Germline assignment: CDR1 SGHRS and CDR2 YFSETQ. CDR3 DNA: TGCGCCAGCAGTTTCCAGGAGAACACTGAAGCTTTCTTT. Residues: CASSFQENTEAFF.

The V call is TRBV24-1, the J call TRBJ1-2; tentatively, D is TRBD1 (6 bases). Trimming stripped 3 bases from V and 5 bases from J, with 18 bases between. Germline values: CDR1 KGHDR, CDR2 SFDVKD. The CDR3 contains 16 residues. CDR3 amino acids: CATSDPGTPESYGYTF. The CDR3 bases are TGTGCCACCAGTGATCCCGGGACACCGGAGAGTTATGGCTACACCTTC.

The count of this clone is one. The V and J genes are TRBV29-1 and TRBJ2-4, with D possibly TRBD2 on 5 matching bases. The CDR3 covers 12 residues. V lost 4 bases to trimming and J lost 6 bases, with 10 bases between them. Germline V gives CDR1 SQVTM, CDR2 ANQGSEA. The CDR3 sequence: CSVGEPGNIQYF. The CDR3 bases are TGCAGCGTTGGGGAGCCGGGAAACATTCAGTACTTC.

This chain's CDR3 is CASSPGLMRGRSEKLFF. CDR3 nucleotides: TGTGCCAGCTCACCAGGACTTATGAGGGGGCGCAGTGAAAAACTGTTTTTT. The chain has TRBV18 and TRBJ1-4; 7 nucleotides align to TRBD1. The V segment lost 2 bases and the J segment 7 bases; nucleotides outside the gene matches: 13. CDR3 length equals 17 residues. Germline values: CDR1 KGHSH, CDR2 LQKENI.

The chain uses TRBV21-1 and TRBJ2-1; the table's D gene call, TRBD2, was not cross checked with the DNA. TRBV21-1 is recorded as a pseudogene. This CDR3 contains 18 residues. The CDR3 region has the DNA TGTGCCAGCAGCAAGGGCGTGCGTAGCGGGAGGGCCGTAAATGAGCAGTTCTTC. It specifies CASSKGVRSGRAVNEQFF.

The V gene is TRBV28, the J gene TRBJ1-2; weak D call: TRBD1 (5 bases). V was trimmed by 6 bases and J by 1 base, leaving 15 bases between them. The germline V gene has CDR1 MDHEN and CDR2 SYDVKM. There are 15 residues in the CDR3. CDR3 DNA sequence: TGTGCCAGCAGAACCACAGGACCTGATAACTATGGCTACACCTTC. It specifies CASRTTGPDNYGYTF.

V gene TRBV7-6 combines with J gene TRBJ1-4; no firm D call. Trimming took 2 bases from V and 8 from J, leaving 6 bases between them. CDR3 length equals 12 residues. From germline, CDR1 is SGHVS and CDR2 FNYEAQ. The CDR3 region is CASSLNEEKLFF. For the CDR3, the DNA is TGTGCCAGCAGCTTAAATGAGGAAAAACTGTTTTTT.